This TCR beta chain was sequenced in a study of T-cell reconstitution after alpha-beta-depleted transplantation in children. As concerns this clonotype: The antigen remains undetermined.

V lost 2 bases to trimming and J lost 5 bases, with 9 bases between them. CDR1 is DFQATT, CDR2 SNEGSKA, per germline (reference sequence). The CDR3 is made up of 12 amino acids. Study results and caveats: About two months after transplant, alpha-beta T cells reportedly came from several hundred expanded graft clones. T-cell counts and diversity were attributed mostly to newly produced T cells one year after transplant. Recipient T cells and thymic progenitors that survived were the source of the high TCRbeta diversity seen at day 60 in some patients.

Unique molecular identifiers tagged the TCRbeta library. TCRdb recomputed calls from the PCR reads with MiXCR, one row per CDR3 protein. The sample records almost 600,000 distinct CDR3 sequences, 25% to 30% being singletons. The starting material was PBMCs, obtained before TCRalphabeta/CD19-depleted stem cell transplant. The chain uses TRBV20-1 and TRBJ1-2; no clear D. The TCR was taken from a boy under two years old with Wiskott-Aldrich syndrome, due to receive a stem cell transplant. CDR3 residues: CSARTGYYGYTF. The DNA for the CDR3 is TGCAGTGCTAGAACGGGGTATTATGGCTACACCTTC.